The next 14 T cell receptor beta chains were all read from a single sample in a study of cytomegalovirus exposure and HLA in healthy donors. The PCR ran on 60 Vbeta and 13 Jbeta primers. Sequencing used immunoSEQ multiplex PCR; TCRdb keeps in-frame clones, though not all of them. The sample contains around 170,000 clones, 65% to 85% of which appear only once. The sequenced material came from PBMCs. The source is a girl aged 10 to 17 in good health and CMV-seropositive.

Written as DNA, the CDR3 is TGTGCCAGCAGTTTATTAACTAGCGGGGCATCCTACGAGCAGTACTTC. This translates into CASSLLTSGASYEQYF. The chain is built from TRBV27 and TRBJ2-7; 10 positions match TRBD2. This CDR3 is built from 16 residues. Germline CDR1 reads MNHEY; CDR2 reads SMNVEV (reference sequence). V was clipped by 1 base and J by 1 base; unmatched bases: 4.

With respect to this clone: Other nucleotide sequences from this sample produce the same CDR3. The V gene is TRBV2, the J gene TRBJ1-1; a possible D gene is TRBD1 (6 bases). Germline CDR1 is SNHLY and CDR2 is FYNNEI. The CDR3 runs 14 residues. V was pared by 6 bases and J by 0 bases, with 11 bases between. The CDR3 here is CASSRQVMNTEAFF. The CDR3 DNA reads TGTGCCAGCAGCCGACAGGTCATGAACACTGAAGCTTTCTTT.

V gene TRBV14 combines with J gene TRBJ2-6; 10 positions agree with TRBD1. Germline CDR1 and CDR2: SGHDN and FVKESK. There are 18 residues in the CDR3. V gave up 3 bases and J gave up 1 base; unmatched junction bases: 6. Written as DNA, the CDR3 is TGTGCCAGCAGCCACCCCGGGACAGGGGTTTCTGGGGCCAACGTCCTGACTTTC. Protein sequence: CASSHPGTGVSGANVLTF.

The V gene is TRBV4-3, the J gene TRBJ1-1, with a tentative D call TRBD1 (5 bases). Looked up from germline, CDR1 is LGHNA and CDR2 is YSLEER. Trimming took off 5 bases at V and 2 bases at J, with 24 bases between the two ends. The CDR3 loop spans 18 amino acids. Written as DNA, the CDR3 is TGCGCCAGCAGCGAGTATCTGTTACAGCCAGGGTTAAACACTGAAGCTTTCTTT. Translating it yields CASSEYLLQPGLNTEAFF.

V and J are TRBV6-5 and TRBJ1-3, with D unresolved. This CDR3 is 13 amino acids long. The V end lost 5 bases, the J end lost 9 bases, and 14 bases lay between the germline ends. Germline loops: CDR1 MNHEY, CDR2 SVGAGI. CDR3 nucleotides: TGTGCCAGCAGTGGGCGGGGTCCTGGCACCATATATTTT. Residues: CASSGRGPGTIYF.

This clone was observed a handful of times. The rearrangement joins TRBV10-3 to TRBJ2-7; TRBD1 aligns across 7 bases. Looked up from germline, CDR1 is ENHRY and CDR2 is SYGVKD. J lost 4 bases, V lost 10 bases, and 7 bases had no gene match. The CDR3 runs to 12 residues. CDR3 in DNA: TGTGCCACCCGGGACAGAGGATACGAGCAGTACTTC. Translating gives CATRDRGYEQYF.

The chain links TRBV5-8 to TRBJ1-2, with D possibly TRBD1 on 5 matching bases. The CDR3 extends over 12 amino acids. Between the trimmed V and J ends, which lost 0 bases and 7 bases, there was a span of 7 bases. Germline loops: CDR1 SGHTS, CDR2 YDEGEE. The DNA for the CDR3 is TGTGCCAGCAGCTTGGTGGGGGGTGGCTACACCTTC. Amino acid sequence: CASSLVGGGYTF.

The rearrangement joins TRBV4-3 to TRBJ2-7; 13 nucleotides match TRBD2. Germline values: CDR1 LGHNA, CDR2 YSLEER. V lost 3 bases, J lost 2 bases, and 4 bases stayed unmatched. The CDR3 is made up of 16 amino acids. CDR3: CASSQELAGGAYEQYF. The CDR3 nucleotides read TGCGCCAGCAGCCAGGAACTAGCGGGAGGGGCCTACGAGCAGTACTTC.

The chain has TRBV4-3 and TRBJ1-1, with D perhaps matching TRBD1 (5 bases). Trimming took 3 bases from V and 11 from J, leaving 10 bases between them. The germline CDR1 and CDR2 sequences are LGHNA and YSLEER. CDR3 length: 11 amino acids. The CDR3, as DNA: TGCGCCAGCAGCCACGCGGGGCAGGCTTTCTTT. Translation: CASSHAGQAFF.

This chain joins TRBV7-3 and TRBJ2-1; the D gene is possibly TRBD2 (5 bases). Between the trimmed V and J ends, which lost 5 bases and 9 bases, there was a span of 17 bases. This CDR3 has 14 amino acids. The germline gives CDR1 SGHTA, CDR2 FQGTGA. The CDR3 nucleotides are TGTGCCAGCAGCCCGACTAACGCGGGTGCTGAGCAGTTCTTC. Protein sequence: CASSPTNAGAEQFF.

The chain carries TRBV30 and TRBJ2-1; D is possibly TRBD1 (6 bases). This CDR3 spans 11 amino acids. CDR1 GTSNPN and CDR2 SVGIG come from the germline V gene (reference sequence). V lost 2 bases and J lost 10, with 9 bases in between. The CDR3: CAWSSDREQFF. In DNA, the CDR3 is TGTGCCTGGAGTTCAGACAGGGAGCAGTTCTTC. Complete variable domain (other parts from reference TRBV30 and TRBJ2-1): SQTIHQWPATLVQPVGSPLSLECTVEGTSNPNLYWYRQAAGRGLQLLFYSVGIGQISSEVPQNLSASRPQDRQFILSSKKLLLSDSGFYLCAWSSDREQFFGPGTRLTVL.

The chain combines TRBV4-1 with TRBJ2-7; D remains ambiguous. V lost 4 bases and J 1 base, leaving 8 bases between the germline ends. The CDR3 has 13 residues. Germline CDR1 reads MGHRA; CDR2 reads YSYEKL. DNA for the CDR3: TGCGCCAGCAGCCTTCCAGCGTCCTACGAGCAGTACTTC. It codes for CASSLPASYEQYF.

J is TRBJ2-5 and V is TRBV7-2, with D possibly matching TRBD1 (5 bases). The germline CDR1 and CDR2 sequences are SGHTA and FQGNSA. This CDR3 comprises 13 residues. With 5 bases removed from V and 3 bases from J, the gap between germline ends came to 10 bases. CDR3 nucleotide sequence: TGTGCCAGCAGCCGATCGACAGAAGAGACCCAGTACTTC. The encoded protein is CASSRSTEETQYF.

Note on this clone: Other DNA variants within this sample encode the same CDR3. V gene TRBV6-5 combines with J gene TRBJ2-2; TRBD1 aligns across 8 bases. The germline V gene has CDR1 MNHEY and CDR2 SVGAGI. This CDR3 comprises 15 residues. Trimming took 3 bases from V and 2 from J; bases not matched to a gene: 2. The CDR3, as DNA: TGTGCCAGCAGTTATGGGACAGGAAACACCGGGGAGCTGTTTTTT. Its translation: CASSYGTGNTGELFF.